A selection of T cell receptor beta chains follows, all from one sample in a study of blood T cell repertoires in COVID-19. The repertoire was sequenced with immunoSEQ multiplex PCR; TCRdb's copy has only in-frame clones and lacks some. The top ten hold more than 4.5% of the sample, which has 150,000 to 200,000 clones, roughly 82% seen once. Sequencing was done on a sample of PBMCs or T cells enriched from blood (not recorded which). These receptors were obtained from a woman aged 55-70 years with acute COVID-19. The CDR3 runs from the conserved cysteine through the conserved F or W. A D gene is named only where the DNA matches it firmly. Some rows have no size entry. The others give once, few or many, or a class for an expanded clone.

J gene: TRBJ1-5; V gene: TRBV28; D gene: -; clone size: -; CDR3 protein: CASSLIRGYQPQHF
J gene: TRBJ1-1; V gene: TRBV10-1; D gene: TRBD1; clone size: once; CDR3 protein: CASSESKGAQTEAFF
J gene: TRBJ2-3; V gene: TRBV4-3; D gene: -; clone size: -; CDR3 protein: CASSQRGPYTDTQYF
J gene: TRBJ1-4; V gene: TRBV2; D gene: -; clone size: -; CDR3 protein: CASSEGIRGDNEKLFF
J gene: TRBJ1-6; V gene: TRBV5-1; D gene: -; clone size: -; CDR3 protein: CASSPAGRPLDEPLHF
J gene: TRBJ2-2; V gene: TRBV4-3; D gene: -; clone size: -; CDR3 protein: CASSQGAPGTGELFF
J gene: TRBJ1-2; V gene: TRBV7-9; D gene: -; clone size: -; CDR3 protein: CASSLDWYGYTF
J gene: TRBJ1-6; V gene: TRBV4-3; D gene: -; clone size: -; CDR3 protein: CASSQDPPGVSPNSPLHF
J gene: TRBJ1-1; V gene: TRBV2; D gene: -; clone size: -; CDR3 protein: CASSLGGRGRFTNTEAFF
J gene: TRBJ2-3; V gene: TRBV2; D gene: -; clone size: -; CDR3 protein: CASHDGASTDTQYF
J gene: TRBJ2-1; V gene: TRBV24-1; D gene: -; clone size: -; CDR3 protein: CATSDLNGARNEQFF
J gene: TRBJ2-7; V gene: TRBV5-1; D gene: -; clone size: -; CDR3 protein: CASRTGEGEQYF
J gene: TRBJ1-2; V gene: TRBV6-5; D gene: -; clone size: -; CDR3 protein: CASSYSRGSIYGYTF
J gene: TRBJ1-6; V gene: TRBV7-9; D gene: TRBD1; clone size: -; CDR3 protein: CASSPPDRALHF
J gene: TRBJ1-5; V gene: TRBV30; D gene: TRBD1; clone size: -; CDR3 protein: CAWSGGGDQPQHF
J gene: TRBJ2-3; V gene: TRBV4-2; D gene: TRBD1; clone size: few; CDR3 protein: CASSQVLQGAGTDTQYF
J gene: TRBJ2-7; V gene: TRBV7-9; D gene: -; clone size: -; CDR3 protein: CASSSPRDSKGAEQYF
J gene: TRBJ2-1; V gene: TRBV24-1; D gene: TRBD1; clone size: -; CDR3 protein: CATSDAGTVYNEQFF
J gene: TRBJ2-6; V gene: TRBV7-2; D gene: -; clone size: -; CDR3 protein: CASSLGGTGANVLTF
J gene: TRBJ1-2; V gene: TRBV6-2/TRBV6-3; D gene: TRBD1; clone size: -; CDR3 protein: CASSRRDRDGYTF
J gene: TRBJ2-5; V gene: TRBV19; D gene: TRBD1; clone size: few; CDR3 protein: CASSINDRAPRGTQYF
J gene: TRBJ1-2; V gene: TRBV24-1; D gene: TRBD1; clone size: -; CDR3 protein: CATSERTGDGYTF
J gene: TRBJ1-4; V gene: TRBV7-9; D gene: TRBD1; clone size: -; CDR3 protein: CASSFYFPGQGNEKLFF
J gene: TRBJ2-1; V gene: TRBV12-3/TRBV12-4; D gene: -; clone size: once; CDR3 protein: CASSGGFF
J gene: TRBJ1-2; V gene: TRBV10-3; D gene: TRBD1; clone size: few; CDR3 protein: CAISGGQDHNYGYTF
J gene: TRBJ2-2; V gene: TRBV12-3/TRBV12-4; D gene: -; clone size: -; CDR3 protein: CASSSVNTGELFF
J gene: TRBJ1-1; V gene: TRBV27; D gene: -; clone size: -; CDR3 protein: CASSLSGETEAFF
J gene: TRBJ2-1; V gene: TRBV4-1; D gene: -; clone size: -; CDR3 protein: CASSRKDRAAGNEQFF
J gene: TRBJ2-5; V gene: TRBV10-1; D gene: -; clone size: -; CDR3 protein: CASSEQPRGQTQYF
J gene: TRBJ1-5; V gene: TRBV3-1/TRBV3-2; D gene: -; clone size: -; CDR3 protein: CASSQGLQGGYVQPQHF
J gene: TRBJ1-1; V gene: TRBV5-4; D gene: -; clone size: -; CDR3 protein: CASSFNRDTEAFF
J gene: TRBJ2-7; V gene: TRBV14; D gene: -; clone size: -; CDR3 protein: CASSQGFSGSSYEQYF
J gene: TRBJ2-5; V gene: TRBV29-1; D gene: TRBD1; clone size: -; CDR3 protein: CSVGQGGSETQYF
J gene: TRBJ1-1; V gene: TRBV9; D gene: -; clone size: -; CDR3 protein: CASSVGAGVLNTEAFF
J gene: TRBJ1-3; V gene: TRBV2; D gene: -; clone size: -; CDR3 protein: CASSERRYSGNTIYF
J gene: TRBJ2-3; V gene: TRBV5-1; D gene: -; clone size: once; CDR3 protein: CASSLTTGRTDTQYF
J gene: TRBJ1-3; V gene: TRBV3-1/TRBV3-2; D gene: TRBD1; clone size: once; CDR3 protein: CASSQPTGQSGNTIYF
J gene: TRBJ2-3; V gene: TRBV18; D gene: -; clone size: -; CDR3 protein: CASSPQILGHPTDTQYF
J gene: TRBJ2-1; V gene: TRBV9; D gene: -; clone size: once; CDR3 protein: CASSSSWYNEQFF
J gene: TRBJ2-5; V gene: TRBV6-5; D gene: TRBD1; clone size: -; CDR3 protein: CASSYLGGKQETQYF
J gene: TRBJ2-7; V gene: TRBV12-3/TRBV12-4; D gene: TRBD1; clone size: -; CDR3 protein: CASRGTGTYEQYF
J gene: TRBJ1-6; V gene: TRBV7-9; D gene: TRBD1; clone size: -; CDR3 protein: CASSSWTGATPLHF
J gene: TRBJ2-2; V gene: TRBV5-1; D gene: TRBD1; clone size: -; CDR3 protein: CASGQGVTGELFF
J gene: TRBJ1-2; V gene: TRBV27; D gene: -; clone size: once; CDR3 protein: CASSLSGVGYTF
J gene: TRBJ1-2; V gene: TRBV21-1; D gene: -; clone size: -; CDR3 protein: CASSVRGRRANYGYTF
J gene: TRBJ1-5; V gene: TRBV18; D gene: TRBD1; clone size: -; CDR3 protein: CASSPGQTGEGQPQHF
J gene: TRBJ1-6; V gene: TRBV4-2; D gene: -; clone size: -; CDR3 protein: CASSQERRQEIFPLHF
J gene: TRBJ2-7; V gene: TRBV9; D gene: -; clone size: -; CDR3 protein: CASSPDSYEQYF
J gene: TRBJ1-5; V gene: TRBV18; D gene: TRBD1; clone size: -; CDR3 protein: CASSPRAGQSNQPQHF
J gene: TRBJ2-1; V gene: TRBV4-1; D gene: -; clone size: -; CDR3 protein: CASSQGLISYNEQFF
J gene: TRBJ1-4; V gene: TRBV6-2/TRBV6-3; D gene: TRBD1; clone size: -; CDR3 protein: CASSPNRGWNEKLFF
J gene: TRBJ2-5; V gene: TRBV4-3; D gene: TRBD2; clone size: once; CDR3 protein: CASSQDRTSGPQETQYF
J gene: TRBJ2-7; V gene: TRBV12-3/TRBV12-4; D gene: TRBD1; clone size: -; CDR3 protein: CASEDRATYEQYF
J gene: TRBJ1-1; V gene: TRBV29-1; D gene: -; clone size: -; CDR3 protein: CSTTVTTEAFF
J gene: TRBJ1-1; V gene: TRBV28; D gene: -; clone size: -; CDR3 protein: CASTSGGSTEAFF
J gene: TRBJ1-4; V gene: TRBV19; D gene: TRBD1; clone size: -; CDR3 protein: CASSRPGGMEKLFF
J gene: TRBJ2-1; V gene: TRBV20-1; D gene: -; clone size: -; CDR3 protein: CSASIRGSYEQFF
J gene: TRBJ2-2; V gene: TRBV29-1; D gene: TRBD1; clone size: -; CDR3 protein: CSVEQDRVTGELFF
J gene: TRBJ2-2; V gene: TRBV7-8; D gene: TRBD1; clone size: -; CDR3 protein: CASSLRQGVTGELFF